The following is a TCR beta chain sequence with its context. The record originates from a study of beta chain features in type 1 diabetes. Background on the study: The number of sorted cells examined across all samples was around 110 million.

There are 15 residues in the CDR3. CDR1 and CDR2 (germline): MDHEN, SYDVKM. The V end was cut by 6 bases, the J end by 5 bases, with 20 bases between. The authors reverse transcribed all of the isolated RNA, so sequencing captured expressed TCRB transcripts. Clones were sequenced by immunoSEQ multiplex PCR, and TCRdb holds only the in-frame ones, with some missing. The top ten hold more than 0.08% of the sample, which has about 620,000 clones, 15% seen once. The chain employs TRBV28 and TRBJ2-7; D might be TRBD2 (5 bases). The receptor comes from a man between 18 and 35 years old in good health. Sequenced material: naive CD4+ T cells from blood. The CDR3 protein is CASRLSLPGSHEQYF. DNA for the CDR3: TGTGCCAGCAGGTTGTCCCTTCCGGGGTCCCACGAGCAGTACTTC.